The TCR beta chain under discussion was sequenced for a study of blood T cell repertoires in COVID-19. On the study more broadly: Italy, Spain and the United States were the sources of the convalescent and acute COVID-19 samples. T cells, B-cell-depleted T cells, or PBMCs provided the cDNA or gDNA that served as material.

The germline V gene has CDR1 MDHEN and CDR2 SYDVKM. CDR3 size: 14 residues. V shed 5 bases and J shed 7 bases, with 17 bases lying between them. Authors' methods: Researchers report that nucleated cell counts were estimated from reference gene primer amplification. The repertoire was sequenced with immunoSEQ multiplex PCR; TCRdb's copy has only in-frame clones and lacks some. V and J calls and clone size are given by that table; D and trimming were obtained from the DNA. Of roughly 100,000 clones in the sample, roughly 90% were seen once. The rearrangement joins TRBV28 to TRBJ1-2, with D possibly matching TRBD1 (5 bases). The TCR comes from a woman over 75 in a cohort sampled during active COVID-19. The sequenced material came from peripheral blood. The CDR3: CASSPLTVLGGYTF. For the CDR3, the DNA is TGTGCCAGCAGTCCGTTGACAGTTTTGGGTGGCTACACCTTC.